These T cell receptor beta chains were read from a single sample in a study of cytomegalovirus exposure and HLA in healthy donors. The repertoire was sequenced with immunoSEQ multiplex PCR; TCRdb's copy has only in-frame clones and lacks some. The profile shows 100,000 to 150,000 clones, roughly 76% of them singletons. Sequenced sample: PBMCs. These receptors were collected from a woman aged 45-59 years in good health and CMV-seronegative. Both conserved end residues are part of each CDR3. A D gene is named only where the DNA matches it firmly. The size of a clone is reported for some rows only, either as once, few or many, or as a class for expanded clones.

V: TRBV5-1
size: -
J: TRBJ1-6
D: -
CDR3: CASSLDPSNSPLHF
DNA: TGCGCCAGCAGCTTGGATCCGTCGAATTCACCCCTCCACTTT

V: TRBV27
size: -
J: TRBJ2-1
D: -
CDR3: CASSLSIRVDEQFF
DNA: TGTGCCAGCAGTTTATCGATTCGAGTAGATGAGCAGTTCTTC

V: TRBV18
size: -
J: TRBJ2-1
D: -
CDR3: CASSPPNNEQFF
DNA: TGTGCCAGCTCACCCCCTAACAATGAGCAGTTCTTC

V: TRBV27
size: -
J: TRBJ2-1
D: TRBD2
CDR3: CASSDTSGYNEQFF
DNA: TGTGCCAGCAGTGATACTAGCGGCTACAATGAGCAGTTCTTC

V: TRBV19
size: once
J: TRBJ2-7
D: TRBD2
CDR3: CASSSLAGAYEQYF
DNA: TGTGCCAGTAGTTCCTTAGCGGGAGCCTACGAGCAGTACTTC

V: TRBV14
size: -
J: TRBJ2-7
D: -
CDR3: CASSQVSLRGYEQYF
DNA: TGTGCCAGCAGCCAAGTGTCCTTAAGGGGCTACGAGCAGTACTTC

V: TRBV6-6
size: -
J: TRBJ2-1
D: -
CDR3: CAHGTHRYNEQFF
DNA: TGTGCCCACGGTACCCACCGCTACAATGAGCAGTTCTTC

V: TRBV19
size: few
J: TRBJ2-1
D: -
CDR3: CASSNTGSYNEQFF
DNA: TGTGCCAGTTCCAATACAGGAAGCTACAATGAGCAGTTCTTC

V: TRBV28
size: -
J: TRBJ2-7
D: -
CDR3: CASWRQSSYEQYF
DNA: TGTGCCAGCTGGAGGCAGTCCTCCTACGAGCAGTACTTC

V: TRBV6-5
size: few
J: TRBJ1-5
D: -
CDR3: CASSSLSGENQPQHF
DNA: TGTGCCAGCAGTTCCCTCTCCGGGGAAAATCAGCCCCAGCATTTT

V: TRBV9
size: -
J: TRBJ2-3
D: TRBD1
CDR3: CASSTRQGTDTQYF
DNA: TGTGCCAGCAGCACCAGACAGGGGACAGATACGCAGTATTTT

V: TRBV29-1
size: -
J: TRBJ2-1
D: TRBD2
CDR3: CSVGGASGVRYNEQFF
DNA: TGCAGCGTTGGCGGAGCTAGCGGGGTACGGTACAATGAGCAGTTCTTC

V: TRBV11-2
size: -
J: TRBJ2-1
D: -
CDR3: CASSLRGAGAPNEQFF
DNA: TGTGCCAGCAGCTTACGTGGGGCGGGGGCCCCCAATGAGCAGTTCTTC

V: TRBV28
size: -
J: TRBJ1-5
D: -
CDR3: CASSWGGAGQPQHF
DNA: TGTGCCAGCAGCTGGGGAGGGGCCGGTCAGCCCCAGCATTTT

V: TRBV13
size: -
J: TRBJ2-7
D: TRBD1
CDR3: CASSLRGTASYEQYF
DNA: TGTGCCAGCAGCTTGCGTGGGACAGCGTCCTACGAGCAGTACTTC

V: TRBV6-5
size: -
J: TRBJ1-3
D: -
CDR3: CASSSGISGNTIYF
DNA: TGTGCCAGCAGTTCAGGAATCTCTGGAAACACCATATATTTT

V: TRBV11-1
size: few
J: TRBJ2-1
D: -
CDR3: CASSSMSGEQFF
DNA: TGTGCCAGCAGCAGTATGTCTGGCGAGCAGTTCTTC

V: TRBV20-1
size: -
J: TRBJ2-7
D: -
CDR3: CSARLAYEQYF
DNA: TGCAGTGCTCGCTTAGCCTACGAGCAGTACTTC

V: TRBV4-3
size: -
J: TRBJ2-7
D: TRBD2
CDR3: CASSQAAFGLADSYEQYF
DNA: TGCGCCAGCAGCCAAGCAGCGTTCGGGCTAGCGGACTCCTACGAGCAGTACTTC

V: TRBV6-1
size: -
J: TRBJ2-1
D: -
CDR3: CASSGGSGLYNEQFF
DNA: TGTGCCAGCAGTGGGGGTAGCGGCCTCTACAATGAGCAGTTCTTC

V: TRBV30
size: -
J: TRBJ2-1
D: -
CDR3: CTWSGGLTNEQFF
DNA: TGTACCTGGAGTGGGGGCCTCACCAATGAGCAGTTCTTC

V: TRBV7-2
size: few
J: TRBJ2-4
D: -
CDR3: CASSSWAPGNIQYF
DNA: TGTGCCAGCAGCTCGTGGGCCCCAGGGAACATTCAGTACTTC

V: TRBV18
size: few
J: TRBJ2-1
D: -
CDR3: CASSPSSEEQFF
DNA: TGTGCCAGCTCACCATCTAGTGAAGAGCAGTTCTTC

V: TRBV5-4
size: -
J: TRBJ2-5
D: -
CDR3: CASSSPGGLQETQYF
DNA: TGTGCCAGCAGCTCCCCCGGGGGTTTACAAGAGACCCAGTACTTC

V: TRBV28
size: -
J: TRBJ2-1
D: -
CDR3: CASMMLALKNEQFF
DNA: TGTGCCAGCATGATGCTAGCACTCAAGAATGAGCAGTTCTTC

V: TRBV5-1
size: -
J: TRBJ2-5
D: TRBD2
CDR3: CASSLDGTSAESQYF
DNA: TGCGCCAGCAGCTTGGATGGGACTAGCGCAGAATCCCAGTACTTC

V: TRBV19
size: -
J: TRBJ2-3
D: TRBD2
CDR3: CASSPYLAGLETDTQYF
DNA: TGTGCCAGTAGTCCGTACCTAGCGGGTCTCGAAACAGATACGCAGTATTTT

V: TRBV19
size: -
J: TRBJ2-1
D: TRBD1
CDR3: CASSIRGQGYNEQFF
DNA: TGTGCCAGTAGTATAAGGGGGCAGGGGTACAATGAGCAGTTCTTC

V: TRBV28
size: -
J: TRBJ1-1
D: -
CDR3: CASSPPPGQGLEAFF
DNA: TGTGCCAGCAGTCCCCCCCCGGGGCAGGGGTTGGAGGCTTTCTTT

V: TRBV7-9
size: -
J: TRBJ2-2
D: TRBD2
CDR3: CASSVGRVGELFF
DNA: TGTGCCAGCAGCGTCGGGAGGGTCGGGGAGCTGTTTTTT

V: TRBV4-3
size: -
J: TRBJ2-2
D: -
CDR3: CASSLQQIVQGTGELFF
DNA: TGCGCCAGCAGCCTTCAACAAATTGTACAGGGCACCGGGGAGCTGTTTTTT